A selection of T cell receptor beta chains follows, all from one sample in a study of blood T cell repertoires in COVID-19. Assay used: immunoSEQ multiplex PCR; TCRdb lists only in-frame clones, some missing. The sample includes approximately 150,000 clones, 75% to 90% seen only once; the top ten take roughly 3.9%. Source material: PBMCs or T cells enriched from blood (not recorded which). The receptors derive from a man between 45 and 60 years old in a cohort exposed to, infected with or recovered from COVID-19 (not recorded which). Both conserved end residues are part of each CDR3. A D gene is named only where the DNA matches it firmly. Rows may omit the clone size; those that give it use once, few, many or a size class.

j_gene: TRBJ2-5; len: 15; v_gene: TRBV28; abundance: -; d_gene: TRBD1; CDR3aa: CASSFRQGIGETQYF; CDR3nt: TGTGCCAGCAGTTTCAGACAGGGGATCGGTGAGACCCAGTACTTC
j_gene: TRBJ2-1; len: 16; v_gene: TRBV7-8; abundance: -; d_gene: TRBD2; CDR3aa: CASSHPIAGGNDEQFF; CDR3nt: TGTGCCAGCAGCCATCCCATAGCGGGAGGGAATGATGAGCAGTTCTTC
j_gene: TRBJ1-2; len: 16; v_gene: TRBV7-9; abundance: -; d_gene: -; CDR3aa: CASSTNRGGLGYGYTF; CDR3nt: TGTGCCAGCAGCACAAATCGAGGGGGTTTAGGCTATGGCTACACCTTC
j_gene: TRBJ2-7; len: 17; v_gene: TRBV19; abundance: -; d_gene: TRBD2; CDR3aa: CASSIGGLAGPSYEQYF; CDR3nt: TGTGCCAGTAGTATTGGGGGACTAGCGGGGCCCTCCTACGAGCAGTACTTC
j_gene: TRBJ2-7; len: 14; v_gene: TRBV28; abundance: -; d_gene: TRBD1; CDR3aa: CASSPWTGIYEQYF; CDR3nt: TGTGCCAGCAGTCCTTGGACAGGGATCTACGAGCAGTACTTC
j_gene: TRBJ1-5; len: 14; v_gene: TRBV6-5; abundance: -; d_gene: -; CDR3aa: CASRRDSGSQPQHF; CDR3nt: TGTGCCAGCAGACGGGACTCAGGGAGTCAGCCCCAGCATTTT
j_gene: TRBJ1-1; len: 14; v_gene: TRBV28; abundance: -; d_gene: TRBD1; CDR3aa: CASTVNRGRTEAFF; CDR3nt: TGTGCCAGCACCGTAAACAGGGGGCGAACTGAAGCTTTCTTT
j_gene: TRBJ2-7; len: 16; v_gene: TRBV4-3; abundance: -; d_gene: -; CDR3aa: CASSQDVGGMSYEQYF; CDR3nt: TGCGCCAGCAGCCAAGATGTAGGAGGCATGTCCTACGAGCAGTACTTC
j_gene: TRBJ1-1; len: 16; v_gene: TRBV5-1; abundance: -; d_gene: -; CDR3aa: CASSLSGGILNTEAFF; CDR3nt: TGCGCCAGCAGCTTATCTGGCGGCATACTGAACACTGAAGCTTTCTTT
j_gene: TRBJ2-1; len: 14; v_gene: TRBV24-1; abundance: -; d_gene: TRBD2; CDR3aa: CATSGAGVYNEQFF; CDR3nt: TGTGCCACCAGTGGAGCGGGGGTCTACAATGAGCAGTTCTTC
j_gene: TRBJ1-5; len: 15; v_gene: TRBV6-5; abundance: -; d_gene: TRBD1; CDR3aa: CASKGVGQGNQPQHF; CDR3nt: TGTGCCAGCAAGGGCGTTGGACAGGGTAATCAGCCCCAGCATTTT
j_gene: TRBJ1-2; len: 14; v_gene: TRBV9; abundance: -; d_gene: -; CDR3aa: CASSTNKEAYGYTF; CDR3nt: TGTGCCAGCAGCACGAACAAGGAGGCGTATGGCTACACCTTC
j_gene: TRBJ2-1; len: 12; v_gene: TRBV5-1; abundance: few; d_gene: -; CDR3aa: CASSLGLAEPFF; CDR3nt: TGCGCCAGCAGCTTGGGCCTAGCTGAACCGTTCTTC
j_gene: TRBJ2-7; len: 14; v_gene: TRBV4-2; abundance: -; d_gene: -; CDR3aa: CASSSGRGTYEQYF; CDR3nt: TGTGCCAGCAGCTCGGGAAGGGGGACCTACGAGCAGTACTTC
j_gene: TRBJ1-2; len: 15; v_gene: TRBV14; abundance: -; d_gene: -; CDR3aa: CASSQVQGTVYGYTF; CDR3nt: TGTGCCAGCAGCCAAGTGCAGGGCACAGTCTATGGCTACACCTTC
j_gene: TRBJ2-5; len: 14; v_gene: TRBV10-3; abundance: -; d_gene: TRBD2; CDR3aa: CAIRPGLAGETQYF; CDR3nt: TGTGCCATCAGGCCCGGACTAGCCGGAGAGACCCAGTACTTC
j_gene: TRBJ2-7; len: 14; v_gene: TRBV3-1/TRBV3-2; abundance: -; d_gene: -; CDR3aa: CASSQGRGDYEQYF; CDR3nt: TGTGCCAGCAGCCAAGGACGCGGTGACTACGAGCAGTACTTC
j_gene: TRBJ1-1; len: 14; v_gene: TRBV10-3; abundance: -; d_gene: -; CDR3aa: CAISDQGSNTEAFF; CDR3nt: TGTGCCATCAGTGACCAGGGGTCGAACACTGAAGCTTTCTTT
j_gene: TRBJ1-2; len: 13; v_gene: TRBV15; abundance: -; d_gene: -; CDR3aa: CATSRDAIYGYTF; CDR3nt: TGTGCCACCAGCAGAGATGCGATCTATGGCTACACCTTC
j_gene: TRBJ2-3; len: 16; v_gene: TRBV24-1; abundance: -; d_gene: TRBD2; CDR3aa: CATSGTSGDQKYTQYF; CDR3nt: TGTGCCACCAGTGGGACTAGCGGGGATCAAAAGTATACGCAGTATTTT
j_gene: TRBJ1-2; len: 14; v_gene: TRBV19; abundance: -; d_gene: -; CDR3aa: CASRMVGAAYGYTF; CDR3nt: TGTGCCAGTAGGATGGTGGGGGCCGCCTATGGCTACACCTTC
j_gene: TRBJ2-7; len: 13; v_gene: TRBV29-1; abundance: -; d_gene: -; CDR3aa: CSVETGVRYEQYF; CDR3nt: TGCAGCGTTGAAACAGGTGTGCGCTACGAGCAGTACTTC
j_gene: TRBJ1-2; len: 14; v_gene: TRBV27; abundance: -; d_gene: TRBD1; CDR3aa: CASSLLGTGYGYTF; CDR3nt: TGTGCCAGCAGTTTACTCGGGACAGGCTATGGCTACACCTTC
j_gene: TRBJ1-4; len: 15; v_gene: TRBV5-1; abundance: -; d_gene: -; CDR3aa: CASSHLGDSGEKLFF; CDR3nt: TGCGCCAGCAGCCATCTCGGGGATTCGGGTGAAAAACTGTTTTTT
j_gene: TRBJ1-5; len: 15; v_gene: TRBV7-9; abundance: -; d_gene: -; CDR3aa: CASSSGWESNQPQHF; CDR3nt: TGTGCCAGCAGCTCCGGGTGGGAGAGCAATCAGCCCCAGCATTTT
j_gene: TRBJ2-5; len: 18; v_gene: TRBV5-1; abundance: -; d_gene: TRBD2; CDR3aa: CASSATPGLAGEGETQYF; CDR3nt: TGCGCCAGCAGCGCGACTCCGGGACTAGCGGGAGAGGGAGAGACCCAGTACTTC
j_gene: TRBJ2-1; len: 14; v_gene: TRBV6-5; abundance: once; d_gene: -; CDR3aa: CASSSQGRGNEQFF; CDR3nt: TGTGCCAGCAGTTCCCAGGGAAGGGGCAATGAGCAGTTCTTC
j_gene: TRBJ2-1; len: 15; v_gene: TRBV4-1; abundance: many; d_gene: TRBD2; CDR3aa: CASSQSTSGLGEQFF; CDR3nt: TGCGCCAGCAGCCAATCGACTAGCGGCTTAGGGGAGCAGTTCTTC
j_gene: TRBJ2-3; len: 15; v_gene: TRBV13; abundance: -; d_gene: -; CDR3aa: CASSLGLLSTDTQYF; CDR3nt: TGTGCCAGCAGCCTAGGACTGCTAAGCACAGATACGCAGTATTTT
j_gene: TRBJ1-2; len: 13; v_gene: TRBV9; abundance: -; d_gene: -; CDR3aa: CASSPTGNYGYTF; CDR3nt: TGTGCCAGCAGCCCAACAGGGAACTATGGCTACACCTTC
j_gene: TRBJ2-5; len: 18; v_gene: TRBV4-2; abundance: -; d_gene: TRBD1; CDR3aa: CASSQETQGTGAQETQYF; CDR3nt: TGTGCCAGCAGCCAAGAGACCCAAGGGACAGGGGCACAAGAGACCCAGTACTTC
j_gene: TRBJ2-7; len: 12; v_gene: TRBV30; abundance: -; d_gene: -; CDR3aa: CAWRDSGYEQYF; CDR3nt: TGTGCCTGGAGGGACTCGGGATACGAGCAGTACTTC
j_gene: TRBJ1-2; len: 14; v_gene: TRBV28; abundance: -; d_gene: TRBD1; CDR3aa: CASSLQGGNYGYTF; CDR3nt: TGTGCCAGCAGTTTACAGGGGGGAAACTATGGCTACACCTTC
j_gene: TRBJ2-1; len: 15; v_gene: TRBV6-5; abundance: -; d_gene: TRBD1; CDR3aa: CASAVGGTGLNEQFF; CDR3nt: TGTGCCAGCGCCGTAGGTGGGACAGGGTTGAATGAGCAGTTCTTC
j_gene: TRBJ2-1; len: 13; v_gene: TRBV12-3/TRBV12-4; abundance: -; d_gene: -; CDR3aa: CASSLGGEGEQFF; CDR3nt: TGTGCCAGCAGTTTAGGAGGTGAAGGTGAGCAGTTCTTC
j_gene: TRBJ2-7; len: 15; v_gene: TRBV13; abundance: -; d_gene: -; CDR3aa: CASSPASGRFYEQYF; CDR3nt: TGTGCCAGCAGCCCGGCAAGCGGACGATTTTACGAGCAGTACTTC
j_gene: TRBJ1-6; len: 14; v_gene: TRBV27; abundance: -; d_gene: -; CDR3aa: CASSFGGFNSPLHF; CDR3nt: TGTGCCAGCAGTTTCGGGGGGTTTAATTCACCCCTCCACTTT
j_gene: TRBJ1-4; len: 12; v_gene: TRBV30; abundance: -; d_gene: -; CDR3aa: CACWAGVEKLFF; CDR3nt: TGTGCCTGTTGGGCAGGGGTGGAAAAACTGTTTTTT
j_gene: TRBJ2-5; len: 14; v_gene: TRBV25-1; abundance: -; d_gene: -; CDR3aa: CASSDPQRGETQYF; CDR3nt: TGTGCCAGCAGTGACCCACAAAGGGGGGAGACCCAGTACTTC
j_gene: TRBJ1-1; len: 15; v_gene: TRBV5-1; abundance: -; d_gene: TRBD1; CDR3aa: CASSQDRGAGTEAFF; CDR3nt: TGCGCCAGCAGCCAGGACAGGGGAGCGGGGACTGAAGCTTTCTTT
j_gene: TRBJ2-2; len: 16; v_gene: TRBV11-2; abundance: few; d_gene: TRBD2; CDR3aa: CASSLGLAGGTGELFF; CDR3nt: TGTGCCAGCAGCTTAGGCCTAGCGGGAGGTACCGGGGAGCTGTTTTTT
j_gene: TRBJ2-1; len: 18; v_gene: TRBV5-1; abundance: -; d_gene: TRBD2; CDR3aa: CASSLVPLLAGGLNEQFF; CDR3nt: TGCGCCAGCAGCTTGGTCCCTCTACTAGCGGGGGGGCTCAATGAGCAGTTCTTC
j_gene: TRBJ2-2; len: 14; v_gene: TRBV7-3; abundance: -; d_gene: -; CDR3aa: CASSTERSTGELFF; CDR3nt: TGTGCCAGCAGCACCGAGCGGTCGACCGGGGAGCTGTTTTTT
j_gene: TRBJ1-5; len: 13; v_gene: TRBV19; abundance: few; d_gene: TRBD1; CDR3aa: CASSKGAYQPQHF; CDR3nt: TGTGCCAGTAGTAAGGGGGCCTATCAGCCCCAGCATTTT
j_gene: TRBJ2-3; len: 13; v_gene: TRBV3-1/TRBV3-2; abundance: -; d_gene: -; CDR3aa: CASSQGEEDTQYF; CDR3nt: TGTGCCAGCAGCCAGGGGGAGGAAGATACGCAGTATTTT
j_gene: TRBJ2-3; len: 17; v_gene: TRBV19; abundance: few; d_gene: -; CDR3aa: CASSKRTRELRTDTQYF; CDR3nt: TGTGCCAGTAGTAAGAGGACCCGGGAATTGAGGACAGATACGCAGTATTTT
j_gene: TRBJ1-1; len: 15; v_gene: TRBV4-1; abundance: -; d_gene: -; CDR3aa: CASSQDNRANTEAFF; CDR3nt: TGCGCCAGCAGCCAAGATAACAGGGCGAACACTGAAGCTTTCTTT